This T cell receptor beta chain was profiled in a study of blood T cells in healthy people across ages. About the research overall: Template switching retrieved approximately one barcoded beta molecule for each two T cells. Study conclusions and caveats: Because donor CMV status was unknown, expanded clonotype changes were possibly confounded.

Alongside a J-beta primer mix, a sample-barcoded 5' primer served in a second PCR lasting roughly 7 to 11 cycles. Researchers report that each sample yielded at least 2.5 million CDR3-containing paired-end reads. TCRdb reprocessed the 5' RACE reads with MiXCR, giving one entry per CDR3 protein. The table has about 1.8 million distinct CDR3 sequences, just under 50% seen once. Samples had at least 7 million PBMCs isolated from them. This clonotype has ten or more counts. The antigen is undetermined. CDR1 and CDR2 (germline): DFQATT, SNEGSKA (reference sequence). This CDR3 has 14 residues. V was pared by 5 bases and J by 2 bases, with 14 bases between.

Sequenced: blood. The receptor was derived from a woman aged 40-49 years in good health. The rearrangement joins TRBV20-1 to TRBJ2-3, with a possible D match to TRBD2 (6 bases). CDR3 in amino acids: CSAPLGTYTDTQYF. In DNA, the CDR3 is TGCAGTGCTCCACTCGGGACTTACACAGATACGCAGTATTTT.